A single sample is the source of the 25 T cell receptor beta chains below, sequenced in a study of CD8+CD57+ T cells in acquired aplastic anemia. CDR3 and TCR beta VDJ profiling relied on a genomic DNA template. One entry per CDR3 protein, called by TCRdb with MiXCR from the reads. The sample records around 500,000 distinct CDR3 sequences, roughly 34% being singletons. The sequenced patients had an expansion of CD8+CD57+ cells seen by flow cytometry. The sample was sorted CD4+, CD8+, or CD8+CD57+ T cells (not recorded which) from PBMCs. Receptors originate from a human donor with aplastic anemia.

The V and J genes are TRBV19 and TRBJ2-3; D not certain. The CDR3 covers 12 residues. V lost 8 bases, J lost 4 bases, and 10 bases lay in between. Germline CDR1 LNHDA, CDR2 SQIVND (reference sequence). The CDR3 nucleotides read TGTGCCAGTCGGGTAGGTGCAGATACGCAGTATTTT. This gives the protein CASRVGADTQYF.

The chain has TRBV25-1 and TRBJ2-7, with D maybe TRBD1 (6 bases). CDR1 is MGHDK, CDR2 SYGVNS, per germline. Trimming stripped 6 bases from V and 0 bases from J, with 12 bases between. The CDR3 is made up of 14 amino acids. Written as DNA, the CDR3 is TGTGCCAGCAGATACGGACAGTTCTCCTACGAGCAGTACTTC. Translating gives CASRYGQFSYEQYF.

Concerning this clonotype: A read error is possible here, since a much larger clone lies one base away. The V and J genes are TRBV9 and TRBJ2-5; D perhaps matches TRBD1 (7 bases). CDR3 length: 14 residues. Germline loops: CDR1 SGDLS, CDR2 YYNGEE. The V and J ends lost 4 bases and 7 bases respectively, with 17 bases between them. The CDR3, as DNA: TGTGCCAGCAGCACCGGGACAGAGGGGGGGACCCAGTACTTC. It encodes CASSTGTEGGTQYF.

At least ten counts were recorded for this clonotype. The chain combines TRBV2 with TRBJ2-1, with D maybe TRBD2 (6 bases). The CDR3 is 11 residues long. Germline CDR1 and CDR2: SNHLY and FYNNEI. With 6 bases removed from V and 11 bases from J, the gap between germline ends came to 11 bases. The CDR3, as DNA: TGTGCCAGCAGCCCCCTAGCGCAGCAGTTCTTC. It specifies CASSPLAQQFF.

The rearrangement links TRBV5-1 to TRBJ1-6; the D gene is possibly TRBD1 (5 bases). The CDR3 covers 20 residues. Germline lookup yields CDR1 SGHRS and CDR2 YFSETQ. V lost 2 bases to trimming and J lost 3 bases, with 24 bases between them. CDR3 sequence (DNA): TGCGCCAGCAGCTTCACCGCCGGTGGGACGCCGGATGACTATAATTCACCCCTCCACTTT. It is translated as CASSFTAGGTPDDYNSPLHF.

A few counts support this clonotype. The chain recombines TRBV4-1 with TRBJ2-1; 9 bases fit TRBD1. The length of the CDR3 is 16 residues. Germline CDR1 MGHRA, CDR2 YSYEKL. Trimming at V came to 1 base and at J to 5 bases, leaving 6 bases not matched to a gene. The CDR3 DNA is TGCGCCAGCAGCCAAGTCGGGACAGGGTTCGACAATGAGCAGTTCTTC. It specifies CASSQVGTGFDNEQFF.

J is TRBJ2-1 and V is TRBV27; TRBD2 matches 10 bases. CDR3 length: 16 amino acids. Germline V CDR1 and CDR2: MNHEY, SMNVEV (reference sequence). The junction had 9 bases not matched to a gene; V was cut back by 2 bases and J by 8 bases. The CDR3 nucleotides read TGTGCCAGCAGTTTAGTGAGCGGGGGGGCTTTTTATGAGCAGTTCTTC. Translating it yields CASSLVSGGAFYEQFF.

The V call is TRBV5-1, the J call TRBJ2-3; D is possibly TRBD1 (6 bases). Per germline, CDR1 SGHRS and CDR2 YFSETQ. This CDR3 contains 15 residues. The germline V and J ends were trimmed by 0 bases and 5 bases, with 13 bases remaining between them. The chain's CDR3 is CASSLAQGRVDTQYF. The CDR3 coding sequence is TGCGCCAGCAGCTTGGCACAGGGAAGGGTAGATACGCAGTATTTT.

This rearrangement joins TRBV11-2 to TRBJ1-4; no clear D gene. V gave up 5 bases and J gave up 4 bases, with 20 bases separating them. This CDR3 has 17 residues. The germline gives CDR1 SGHAT, CDR2 FQNNGV. CDR3 loop: CASSPHGQQSSNEKLFF. For the CDR3, the DNA is TGTGCCAGCAGCCCCCACGGCCAACAGTCCAGTAATGAAAAACTGTTTTTT.

The chain joins TRBV24-1 to TRBJ2-1; 9 nucleotides agree with TRBD2. V trimming: 3 bases; J trimming: 2 bases; junction bases outside the gene matches: 4. The CDR3 consists of 16 residues. Germline-derived CDR1 and CDR2 are KGHDR and SFDVKD. The CDR3 spells CATSDETSGPYNEQFF. In DNA, the CDR3 is TGTGCCACCAGTGATGAGACTAGCGGTCCCTACAATGAGCAGTTCTTC.

In DNA, the CDR3 is TGTGCCAGCTCGAGGGACAGTCGCTCTGGAAACACCATATATTTT. It codes for CASSRDSRSGNTIYF. This rearrangement joins TRBV18 to TRBJ1-3; TRBD1 matches 7 bases. Trimming removed 6 bases from V and 0 bases from J; junction bases left unmatched: 5. Germline V gene lookup returns CDR1 KGHSH and CDR2 LQKENI. The CDR3 covers 15 residues.

V and J are TRBV20-1 and TRBJ1-5; possibly TRBD1 for D (5 bases). This CDR3 is built from 15 residues. Germline CDR1 reads DFQATT; CDR2 reads SNEGSKA (reference sequence). The V end lost 7 bases, the J end lost 12 bases, and 28 bases lay between the germline ends. CDR3 sequence reads: CSVREAGGNIRVQHF. The CDR3 DNA reads TGCAGTGTGAGGGAGGCGGGGGGTAATATTAGAGTCCAGCATTTT.

The rearrangement links TRBV20-1 to TRBJ2-2; tentatively, D is TRBD2 (6 bases). CDR3 length equals 14 residues. Germline-derived CDR1 and CDR2 are DFQATT and SNEGSKA (reference sequence). Trimming took off 4 bases at V and 6 bases at J, with 15 bases between the two ends. The CDR3: CSATVGLLAGELFF. The CDR3 region has the DNA TGCAGTGCTACCGTGGGACTGCTGGCCGGGGAGCTGTTTTTT.

This clonotype was recorded a few times. The V and J genes are TRBV30 and TRBJ2-7; tentatively, D is TRBD1 (6 bases). Per germline, CDR1 GTSNPN and CDR2 SVGIG (reference sequence). With 6 bases removed from V and 5 bases from J, the gap between germline ends came to 11 bases. The CDR3 consists of 11 residues. The CDR3 DNA follows: TGTGCCTGCGGACAGTCCAACGAGCAGTACTTC. Amino acid sequence: CACGQSNEQYF.

This clonotype was picked up many times. The J gene is TRBJ1-1, the V gene TRBV19; D possibly corresponds to TRBD1 (6 bases). The CDR3 sequence is 12 residues long. CDR1 and CDR2 (germline): LNHDA, SQIVND (reference sequence). As DNA, the CDR3 is TGTGCTTCTTCGGGGGCGCGGACTGAAGCTTTCTTT. Translating it yields CASSGARTEAFF.

This clonotype was detected only a few times. DNA for the CDR3: TGTGCCAGCAGCTTAGTGGCAGGGGGAGGCACTGAAGCTTTCTTT. This sequence encodes CASSLVAGGGTEAFF. This rearrangement joins TRBV7-2 to TRBJ1-1; 7 bases match TRBD1. The CDR3 has 15 amino acids. CDR1 is SGHTA and CDR2 is FQGNSA in the germline V gene. With 1 base clipped from V and 4 bases from J, the junction kept 6 bases outside the gene matches.

J is TRBJ1-6 and V is TRBV5-6; D not resolved. V gave up 1 base and J gave up 8 bases, with 4 bases separating them. In germline, CDR1 is SGHDT, CDR2 YYEEEE. This CDR3 has 12 amino acids. The chain's CDR3 is CASSLPHSPLHF. CDR3 bases: TGTGCCAGCAGCTTGCCGCATTCACCCCTCCACTTT.

The chain links TRBV5-1 to TRBJ2-4; 9 bases align to TRBD1. J gave up 11 bases and V 4 bases, and 4 bases lay outside the gene matches. Per the germline V gene, CDR1 is SGHRS and CDR2 is YFSETQ. The CDR3 has 12 residues. The CDR3 DNA follows: TGCGCCAGCAGCGACACAGGGGGCGTTCAGTACTTC. This sequence encodes CASSDTGGVQYF.

This clonotype was observed many times. The rearrangement uses TRBV10-3 and TRBJ1-2; no reliable D call. The CDR3 length is 12 residues. Trimming pared 3 bases from V and 7 bases from J, leaving 9 bases between. CDR1 is ENHRY, CDR2 SYGVKD, per germline. In DNA, the CDR3 is TGTGCCATCAGTGATGTGTCCTCTGGCTACACCTTC. Amino acids: CAISDVSSGYTF.

In this sample, this clonotype turned up many times. This rearrangement joins TRBV9 to TRBJ1-2, with 9 nucleotides matching TRBD1. This CDR3 has 15 amino acids. Unmatched junction bases numbered 7, after V lost 4 bases and J lost 3 bases. CDR1 SGDLS and CDR2 YYNGEE come from the germline V gene. CDR3 nucleotide sequence: TGTGCCAGCAGCACCCGACAGGGGGTTTACTATGGCTACACCTTC. Protein sequence: CASSTRQGVYYGYTF.

CDR3 coding DNA: TGTGCCAGCAGCTTAGCGACAGGGATTTATGAAAAACTGTTTTTT. Translated, it gives CASSLATGIYEKLFF. The chain is built from TRBV7-2 and TRBJ1-4; 7 bases are shared with TRBD1. J lost 6 bases, V lost 0 bases, and 4 bases had no gene match. CDR1 and CDR2 (germline): SGHTA, FQGNSA. This CDR3 has 15 amino acids.

A remark on this clonotype: This may be a read error: a much more frequent sequence differs by one nucleotide. J is TRBJ1-6 and V is TRBV9; D is unresolved. CDR3 length: 14 amino acids. Germline CDR1 is SGDLS and CDR2 is YYNGEE. The CDR3, as DNA: TGTCCCAGCAGGAGCGGGATTGGGAATTCACCCCTCCACTTT. It encodes CPSRSGIGNSPLHF. Filled out from reference TRBV9 and TRBJ1-6, the complete variable domain reads DSGVTQTPKHLITATGQRVTLRCSPRSGDLSVYWYQQSLDQGLQFLIQYYNGEERAKGNILERFSAQQFPDLHSELNLSSLELGDSALYFCPSRSGIGNSPLHFGNGTRLTVT.

This clonotype was recorded once. This chain uses TRBV25-1 with TRBJ1-2, with 12 bases matching TRBD1. Germline V gene data show CDR1 as MGHDK and CDR2 as SYGVNS. After removal of 4 bases from V and 4 bases from J, the junction contained 4 bases not matched to a gene. The CDR3 has 15 residues. CDR3 in DNA: TGTGCCAGCAGTGGGGACAGGGGGCGGATCTATGGCTACACCTTC. It translates to CASSGDRGRIYGYTF.

The rearrangement links TRBV20-1 to TRBJ1-1; D not certain. The CDR3 has 13 amino acids. Trimming removed 5 bases at V and 0 bases at J, with 10 bases between. Germline loops: CDR1 DFQATT, CDR2 SNEGSKA (reference sequence). Written as DNA, the CDR3 is TGCAGTGCTCCCTTGAACCTGAACACTGAAGCTTTCTTT. This encodes CSAPLNLNTEAFF.

This clonotype was seen ten or more times. The chain combines TRBV5-1 with TRBJ2-2; tentatively, D is TRBD1 (5 bases). The length of the CDR3 is 13 residues. The germline gives CDR1 SGHRS, CDR2 YFSETQ. V lost 4 bases, J lost 5 bases, and 9 bases lay in between. The CDR3 DNA reads TGCGCCAGCAGCACAGGACCGACCGGGGAGCTGTTTTTT. This encodes CASSTGPTGELFF.